The following is a T cell receptor (beta chain) sequence with its context. Its antigen remains unidentified. The sample belongs to a study of T cell responses to AZD1222 COVID-19 vaccine. Across the whole study: Whether given at about 4 or about 12 weeks, second doses were pooled.

TCRdb's table, derived via immunoSEQ multiplex PCR, lists solely in-frame clones and lacks some. The sample consists of about 180,000 clones, about 89% of them appearing once. Broader study findings: Nearly half of spike-specific TCRs reportedly target unmutated variant regions. Spike-specific TCR breadth and depth rose after two AZD1222 doses.

This CDR3 has 14 amino acids. With 4 bases removed from V and 5 bases from J, the gap between germline ends came to 12 bases. Germline loops: CDR1 SGDLS, CDR2 YYNGEE. This sequence originates from an adult in good health. The sample consisted of peripheral blood, taken on day 0 of AZD1222 vaccination. The rearrangement uses TRBV9 and TRBJ2-2, with D unclear. CDR3 bases: TGTGCCAGCAGCACCCGCCCAGGTACCGGGGAGCTGTTTTTT. Translated: CASSTRPGTGELFF.